This record looks at one TCR beta chain sequence and its context. Antigen: not known. Other DNA sequences in the same sample also yield this CDR3. The genomic DNA of each subset was split evenly across several immunoSEQ plates. Using immunoSEQ multiplex PCR, the repertoire was profiled, and TCRdb retains in-frame clones only, with some absent. The sample lists about 2,200,000 clones, around 93% occurring once. Naive CD8 cells lacked CD45RO, underwent positive selection for CCR7 and left out terminally differentiated effector memory CD45RA+ cells. The data originate from a study of shared clonotypes between healthy human individuals. The wider study: Three CD4 naive, three CD4 memory, two CD8 naive and one CD8 memory plate were used per donor. Findings and caveats of the study: Some clonotypes were shared by all four sorted-subset donors, while others were not shared. The non-shared ones had lower generation probabilities than the shared ones. Clonotype sharing among donors likely depends on sequencing depth.

Sequencing was done on a sample of naive CD8+ T cells from PBMCs. This sequence originates from a man aged 18 to 30 in good health. Some clones in this sample may be carry-over from other donors' samples.

CDR3 amino acids: CAISEPGYNEQFF. Written as DNA, the CDR3 is TGTGCCATCAGTGAACCCGGGTACAATGAGCAGTTCTTC. The chain joins TRBV10-3 to TRBJ2-1; D gene ambiguous. Germline V gene sequence: CDR1 ENHRY, CDR2 SYGVKD. The V end lost 3 bases, the J end lost 4 bases, and 7 bases lay between the germline ends. The CDR3 runs 13 residues.